The sequence of this T cell receptor beta chain was determined in a study of T cell responses to AZD1222 COVID-19 vaccine. Sequenced by immunoSEQ multiplex PCR; TCRdb stores in-frame clones only, minus some. The sample lists 70,000 to 95,000 clones, just under 90% occurring once. On this clone itself: What it binds is not known.

Broader study findings: A mostly white British donor set with more females was recruited, and clonal diversity was possibly underestimated.

The CDR3 has 15 residues. The germline CDR1 and CDR2 sequences are MGHRA and YSYEKL. The V gene end was trimmed by 5 bases and the J gene end by 1 base; junction bases not matched to a gene: 7. The receptor was isolated from an adult in good health. The specimen comprised peripheral blood, sampled on day 0 of MenACWY control vaccination. The chain joins TRBV4-1 to TRBJ1-2, with TRBD1 identical over 7 bases. The CDR3 protein is CASSYADRVNYGYTF. The DNA of the CDR3 is TGCGCCAGCAGCTACGCCGACAGGGTTAACTATGGCTACACCTTC.